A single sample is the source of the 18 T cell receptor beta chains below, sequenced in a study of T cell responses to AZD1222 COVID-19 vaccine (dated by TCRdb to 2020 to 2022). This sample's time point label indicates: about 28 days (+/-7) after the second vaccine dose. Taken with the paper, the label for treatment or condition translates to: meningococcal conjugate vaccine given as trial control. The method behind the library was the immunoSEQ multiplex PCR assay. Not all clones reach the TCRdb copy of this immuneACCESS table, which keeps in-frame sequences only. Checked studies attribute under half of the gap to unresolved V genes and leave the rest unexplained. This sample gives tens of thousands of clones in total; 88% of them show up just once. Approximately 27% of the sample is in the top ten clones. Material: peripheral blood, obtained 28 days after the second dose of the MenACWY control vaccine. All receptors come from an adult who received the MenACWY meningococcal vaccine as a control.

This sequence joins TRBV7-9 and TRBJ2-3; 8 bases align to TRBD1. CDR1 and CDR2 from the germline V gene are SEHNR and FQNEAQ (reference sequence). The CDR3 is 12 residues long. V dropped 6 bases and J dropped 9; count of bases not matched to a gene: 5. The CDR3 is CASSFPGGTQYF. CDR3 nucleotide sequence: TGTGCCAGCAGTTTCCCAGGGGGCACGCAGTATTTT.

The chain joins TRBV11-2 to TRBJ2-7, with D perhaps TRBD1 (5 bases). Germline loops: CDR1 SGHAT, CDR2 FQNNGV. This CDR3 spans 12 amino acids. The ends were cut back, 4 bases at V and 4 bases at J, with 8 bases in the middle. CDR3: CASSSRDYEQYF. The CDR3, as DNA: TGTGCCAGCAGCTCCAGGGATTACGAGCAGTACTTC.

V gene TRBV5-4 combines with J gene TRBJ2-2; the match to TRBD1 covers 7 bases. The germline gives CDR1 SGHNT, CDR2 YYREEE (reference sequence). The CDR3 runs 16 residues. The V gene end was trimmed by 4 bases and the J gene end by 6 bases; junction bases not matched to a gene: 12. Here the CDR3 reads CASSLRQGWAAGELFF. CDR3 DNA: TGTGCCAGCAGCCTCAGACAGGGCTGGGCCGCCGGGGAGCTGTTTTTT. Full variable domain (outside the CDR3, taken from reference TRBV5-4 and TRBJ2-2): ETGVTQSPTHLIKTRGQQVTLRCSSQSGHNTVSWYQQALGQGPQFIFQYYREEENGRGNFPPRFSGLQFPNYSSELNVNALELDDSALYLCASSLRQGWAAGELFFGEGSRLTVL.

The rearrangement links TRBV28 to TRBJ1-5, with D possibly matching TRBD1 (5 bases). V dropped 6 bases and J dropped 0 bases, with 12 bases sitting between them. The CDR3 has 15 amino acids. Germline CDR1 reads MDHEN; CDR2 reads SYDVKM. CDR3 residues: CASRGRSYSNQPQHF. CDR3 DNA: TGTGCCAGCAGGGGACGGTCATATAGCAATCAGCCCCAGCATTTT.

This chain's CDR3 is CASWGGVYEQYF. CDR3 nucleotides: TGTGCCAGCTGGGGGGGAGTCTACGAGCAGTACTTC. The chain has TRBV6-5 and TRBJ2-7; 7 nucleotides agree with TRBD2. Looked up from germline, CDR1 is MNHEY and CDR2 is SVGAGI. The CDR3 is made up of 12 amino acids. J lost 3 bases, V lost 8 bases, and 4 bases had no gene match.

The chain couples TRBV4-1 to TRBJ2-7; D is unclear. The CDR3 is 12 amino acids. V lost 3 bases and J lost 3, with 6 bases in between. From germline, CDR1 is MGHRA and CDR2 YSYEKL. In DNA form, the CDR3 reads TGCGCCAGCAGCCAGGACGGCTACGAGCAGTACTTC. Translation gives CASSQDGYEQYF.

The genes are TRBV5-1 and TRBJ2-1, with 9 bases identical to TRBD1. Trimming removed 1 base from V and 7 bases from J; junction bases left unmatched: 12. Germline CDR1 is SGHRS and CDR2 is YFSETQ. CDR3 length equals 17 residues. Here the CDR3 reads CASSLSTGTGSGNEQFF. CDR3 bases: TGCGCCAGCAGCTTGTCAACCGGGACAGGGTCCGGGAATGAGCAGTTCTTC.

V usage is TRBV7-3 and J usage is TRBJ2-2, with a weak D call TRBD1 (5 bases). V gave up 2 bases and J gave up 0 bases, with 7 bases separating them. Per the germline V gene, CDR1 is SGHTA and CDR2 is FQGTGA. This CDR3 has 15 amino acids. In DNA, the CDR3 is TGTGCCAGCAGCTTAGCCAGGGCGAACACCGGGGAGCTGTTTTTT. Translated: CASSLARANTGELFF.

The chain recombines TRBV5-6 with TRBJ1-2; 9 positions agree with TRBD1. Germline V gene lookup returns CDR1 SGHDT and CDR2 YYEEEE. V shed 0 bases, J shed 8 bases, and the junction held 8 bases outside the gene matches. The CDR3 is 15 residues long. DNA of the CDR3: TGTGCCAGCAGCTTGGGGACAGGGGTCGGCATCGGCTACACCTTC. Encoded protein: CASSLGTGVGIGYTF.

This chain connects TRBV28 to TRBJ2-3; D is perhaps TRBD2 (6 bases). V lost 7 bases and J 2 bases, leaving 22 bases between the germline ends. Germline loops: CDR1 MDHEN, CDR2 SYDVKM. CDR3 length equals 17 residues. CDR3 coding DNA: TGTGCCAGCACCCACGGACGGGGGAGAGTAGCCACAGATACGCAGTATTTT. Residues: CASTHGRGRVATDTQYF.

This CDR3 reads CASSARTGAITDTQYF. The CDR3 bases are TGTGCCAGCAGCGCGAGGACAGGGGCAATCACAGATACGCAGTATTTT. The rearrangement uses TRBV11-2 and TRBJ2-3; 9 bases are a match to TRBD1. CDR3 size: 16 residues. CDR1 and CDR2 from the germline V gene are SGHAT and FQNNGV. J was trimmed by 2 bases and V by 5 bases; bases with no gene match: 8.

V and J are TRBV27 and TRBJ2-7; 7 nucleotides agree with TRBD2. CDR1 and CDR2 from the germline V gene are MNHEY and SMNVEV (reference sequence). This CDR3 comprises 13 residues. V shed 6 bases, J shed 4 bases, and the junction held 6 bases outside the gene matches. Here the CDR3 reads CASRVFGGYEQYF. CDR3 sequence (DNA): TGTGCCAGCAGAGTTTTCGGGGGGTACGAGCAGTACTTC.

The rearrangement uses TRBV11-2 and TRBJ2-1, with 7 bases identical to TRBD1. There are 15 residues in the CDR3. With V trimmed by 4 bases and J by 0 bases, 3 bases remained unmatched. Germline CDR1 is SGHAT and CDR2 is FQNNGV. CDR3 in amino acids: CASSSTGSSYNEQFF. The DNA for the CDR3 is TGTGCCAGCAGCTCGACAGGGAGCTCCTACAATGAGCAGTTCTTC. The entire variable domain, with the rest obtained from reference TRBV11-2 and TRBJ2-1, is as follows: EAGVAQSPRYKIIEKRQSVAFWCNPISGHATLYWYQQILGQGPKLLIQFQNNGVVDDSQLPKDRFSAERLKGVDSTLKIQPAKLEDSAVYLCASSSTGSSYNEQFFGPGTRLTVL.

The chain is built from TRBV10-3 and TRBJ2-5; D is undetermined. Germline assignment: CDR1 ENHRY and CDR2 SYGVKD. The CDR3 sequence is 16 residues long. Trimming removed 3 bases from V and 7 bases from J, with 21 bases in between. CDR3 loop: CAISDTGLEVLGTQYF. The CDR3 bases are TGTGCCATCAGTGACACCGGGCTCGAAGTCTTGGGGACCCAGTACTTC.

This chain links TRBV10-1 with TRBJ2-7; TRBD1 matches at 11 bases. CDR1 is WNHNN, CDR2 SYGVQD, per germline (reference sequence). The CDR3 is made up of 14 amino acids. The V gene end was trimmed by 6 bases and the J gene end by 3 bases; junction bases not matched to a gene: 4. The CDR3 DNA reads TGCGCCAGCAGCGGGACAGGGGGATACTACGAGCAGTACTTC. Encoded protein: CASSGTGGYYEQYF.

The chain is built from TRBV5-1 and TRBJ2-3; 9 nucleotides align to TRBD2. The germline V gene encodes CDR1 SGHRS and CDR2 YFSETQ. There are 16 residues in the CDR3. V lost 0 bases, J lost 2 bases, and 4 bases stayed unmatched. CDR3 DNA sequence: TGCGCCAGCAGCTTGGACAGCGGGGGGTACACAGATACGCAGTATTTT. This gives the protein CASSLDSGGYTDTQYF.

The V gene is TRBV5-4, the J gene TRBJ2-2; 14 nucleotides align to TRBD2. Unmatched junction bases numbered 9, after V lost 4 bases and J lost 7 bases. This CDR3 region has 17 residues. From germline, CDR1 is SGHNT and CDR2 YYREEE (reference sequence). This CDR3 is CASSPGLAGVSGGELFF. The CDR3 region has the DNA TGTGCCAGCAGCCCGGGACTAGCGGGAGTTTCCGGCGGGGAGCTGTTTTTT.

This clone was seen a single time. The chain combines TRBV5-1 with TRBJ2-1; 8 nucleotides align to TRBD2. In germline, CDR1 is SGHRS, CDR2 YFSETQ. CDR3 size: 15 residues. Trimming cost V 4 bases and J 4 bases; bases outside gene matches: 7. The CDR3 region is CASSPSTSGYNEQFF. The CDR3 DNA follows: TGCGCCAGCAGCCCTTCAACTAGCGGTTACAATGAGCAGTTCTTC.